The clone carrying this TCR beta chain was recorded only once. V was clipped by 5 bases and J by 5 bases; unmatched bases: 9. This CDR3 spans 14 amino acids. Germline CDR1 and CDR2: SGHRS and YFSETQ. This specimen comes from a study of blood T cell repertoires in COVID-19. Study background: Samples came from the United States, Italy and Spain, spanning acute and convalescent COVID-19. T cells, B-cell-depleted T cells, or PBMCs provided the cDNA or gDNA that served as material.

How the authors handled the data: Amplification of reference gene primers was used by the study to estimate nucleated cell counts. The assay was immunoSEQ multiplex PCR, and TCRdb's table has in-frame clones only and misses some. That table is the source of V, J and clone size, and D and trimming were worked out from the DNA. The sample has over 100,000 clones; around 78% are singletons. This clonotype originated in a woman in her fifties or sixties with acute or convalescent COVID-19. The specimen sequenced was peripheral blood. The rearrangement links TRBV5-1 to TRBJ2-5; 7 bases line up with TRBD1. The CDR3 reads CASRWTGTGETQYF. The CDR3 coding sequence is TGCGCCAGCAGATGGACAGGAACGGGTGAGACCCAGTACTTC.